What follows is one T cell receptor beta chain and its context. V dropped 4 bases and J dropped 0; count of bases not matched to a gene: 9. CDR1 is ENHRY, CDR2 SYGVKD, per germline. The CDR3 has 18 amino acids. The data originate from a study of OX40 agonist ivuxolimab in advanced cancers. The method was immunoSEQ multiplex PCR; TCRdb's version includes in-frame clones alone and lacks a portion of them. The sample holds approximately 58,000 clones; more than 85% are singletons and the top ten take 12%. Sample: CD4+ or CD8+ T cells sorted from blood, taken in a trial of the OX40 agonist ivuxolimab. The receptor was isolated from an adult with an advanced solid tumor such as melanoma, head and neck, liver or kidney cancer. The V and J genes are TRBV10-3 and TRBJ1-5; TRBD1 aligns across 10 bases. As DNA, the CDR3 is TGTGCCATCAGTGTCTGGGACAGGGGTCCCGATAGCAATCAGCCCCAGCATTTT. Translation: CAISVWDRGPDSNQPQHF.